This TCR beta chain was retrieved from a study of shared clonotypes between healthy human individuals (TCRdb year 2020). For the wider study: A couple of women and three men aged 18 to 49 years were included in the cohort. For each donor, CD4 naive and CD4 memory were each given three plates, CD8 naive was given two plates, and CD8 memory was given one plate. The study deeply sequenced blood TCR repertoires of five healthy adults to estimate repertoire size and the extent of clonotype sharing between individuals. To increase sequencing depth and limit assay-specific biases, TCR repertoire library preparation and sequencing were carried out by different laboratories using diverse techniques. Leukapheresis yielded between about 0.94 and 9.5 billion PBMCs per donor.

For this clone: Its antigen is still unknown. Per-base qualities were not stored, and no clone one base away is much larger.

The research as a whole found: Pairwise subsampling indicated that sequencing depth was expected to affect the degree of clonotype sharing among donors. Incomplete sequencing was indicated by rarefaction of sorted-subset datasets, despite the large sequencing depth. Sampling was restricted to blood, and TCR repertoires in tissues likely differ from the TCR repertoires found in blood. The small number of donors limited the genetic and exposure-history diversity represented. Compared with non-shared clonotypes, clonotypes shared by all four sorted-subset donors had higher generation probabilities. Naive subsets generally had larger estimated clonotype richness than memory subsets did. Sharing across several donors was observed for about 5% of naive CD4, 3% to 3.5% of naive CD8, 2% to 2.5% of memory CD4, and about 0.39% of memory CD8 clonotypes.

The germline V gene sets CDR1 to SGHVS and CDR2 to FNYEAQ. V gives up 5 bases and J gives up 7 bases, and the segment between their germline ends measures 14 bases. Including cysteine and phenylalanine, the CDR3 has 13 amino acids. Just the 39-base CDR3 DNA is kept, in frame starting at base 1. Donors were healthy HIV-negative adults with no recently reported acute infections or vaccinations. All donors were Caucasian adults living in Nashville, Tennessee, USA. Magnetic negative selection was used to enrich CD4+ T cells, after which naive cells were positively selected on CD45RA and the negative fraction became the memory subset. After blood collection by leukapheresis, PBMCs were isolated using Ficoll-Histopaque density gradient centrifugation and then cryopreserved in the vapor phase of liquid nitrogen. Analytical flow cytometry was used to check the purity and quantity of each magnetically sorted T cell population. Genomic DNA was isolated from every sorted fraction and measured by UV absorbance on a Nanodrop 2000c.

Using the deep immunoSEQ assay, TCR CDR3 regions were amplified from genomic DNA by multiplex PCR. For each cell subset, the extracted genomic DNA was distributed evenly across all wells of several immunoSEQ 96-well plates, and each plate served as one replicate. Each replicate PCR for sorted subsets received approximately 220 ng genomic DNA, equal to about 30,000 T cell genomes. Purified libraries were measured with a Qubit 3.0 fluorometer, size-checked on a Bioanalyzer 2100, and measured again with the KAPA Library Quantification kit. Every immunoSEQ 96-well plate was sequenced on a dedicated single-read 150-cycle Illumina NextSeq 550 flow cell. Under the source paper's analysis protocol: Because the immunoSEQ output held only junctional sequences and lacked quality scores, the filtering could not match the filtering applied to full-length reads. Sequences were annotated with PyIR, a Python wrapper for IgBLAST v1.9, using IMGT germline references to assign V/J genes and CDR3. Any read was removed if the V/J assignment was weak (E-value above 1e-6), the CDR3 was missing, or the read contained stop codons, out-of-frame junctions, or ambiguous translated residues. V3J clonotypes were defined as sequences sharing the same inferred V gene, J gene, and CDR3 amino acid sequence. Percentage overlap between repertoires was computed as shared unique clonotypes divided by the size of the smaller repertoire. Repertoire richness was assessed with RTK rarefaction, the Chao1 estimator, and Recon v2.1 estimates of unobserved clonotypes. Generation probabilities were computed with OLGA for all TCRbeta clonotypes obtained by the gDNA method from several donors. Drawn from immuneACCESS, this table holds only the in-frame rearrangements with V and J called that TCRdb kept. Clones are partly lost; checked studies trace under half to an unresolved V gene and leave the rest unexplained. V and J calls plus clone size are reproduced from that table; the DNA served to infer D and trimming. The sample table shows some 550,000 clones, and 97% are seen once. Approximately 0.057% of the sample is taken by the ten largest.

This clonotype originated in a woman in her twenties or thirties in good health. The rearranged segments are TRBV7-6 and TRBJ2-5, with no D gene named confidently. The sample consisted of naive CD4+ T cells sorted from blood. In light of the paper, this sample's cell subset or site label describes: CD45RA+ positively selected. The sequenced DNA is TGTGCCAGCAGCCCCGGAGAAGACCGGACCCAGTACTTC. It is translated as CASSPGEDRTQYF.